This T cell receptor (beta chain) stems from a study of T cells after yellow fever vaccination. UMIs were added to TCR cDNA along with a universal primer site when it was made by 5'RACE template switching. TCRdb re-derived calls from the 5' RACE reads in MiXCR, one entry per CDR3 protein. Of some 63,000 distinct CDR3 sequences in the sample, 6% to 7.5% were seen once. This clonotype has ten or more counts. What it binds is unknown. Findings of the study overall: Post-booster repertoires contained most primary-vaccination clones again (96% CD4, about 90% CD8). Contaminants from the bulk population, in the form of abundant clonotypes, could be found in FACS-sorted repertoires.

The CDR3 runs 14 residues. Germline V gene lookup returns CDR1 SGHRS and CDR2 YFSETQ. V was trimmed by 0 bases and J by 6 bases, leaving 10 bases between them. This sequence was found in a young man who received the YFV17D yellow fever vaccine. The chain couples TRBV5-1 to TRBJ2-4; D call uncertain. The sample in question was CD8+ T cells sorted from PBMCs, obtained 15 days after the yellow fever booster vaccination. The CDR3 sequence: CASSLVPGSNIQYF. In DNA, the CDR3 is TGCGCCAGCAGCTTGGTTCCGGGTTCAAACATTCAGTACTTC. Drawing the rest from reference TRBV5-1 and TRBJ2-4, the complete variable domain is KAGVTQTPRYLIKTRGQQVTLSCSPISGHRSVSWYQQTPGQGLQFLFEYFSETQRNKGNFPGRFSGRQFSNSRSEMNVSTLELGDSALYLCASSLVPGSNIQYFGAGTRLSVL.